These T cell receptor beta chains were read from a single sample in a study of T cell repertoires in cytomegalovirus infection. One entry per CDR3 protein, called by TCRdb with MiXCR from the reads. The sample includes around 530,000 distinct CDR3 sequences, about 26% of them seen just once. Sequencing used PBMCs. Receptors were obtained from a human donor in good health (CMV status not recorded). Some clones in this sample may be carry-over from other donors' samples. CDR3s include the opening cysteine and the closing phenylalanine or tryptophan. D genes are given only for firm matches. A clone size is listed for some rows: how often the clone was seen (once, few, many), or a class if it is expanded.

CDR3 protein	CDR3 DNA	clone size	V gene	J gene	D gene
CASMGWGEQFF	TGTGCCAGCATGGGGTGGGGTGAGCAGTTCTTC	.	TRBV7-6	TRBJ2-1	.
CASSQVWDTETQYF	TGCGCCAGCAGCCAAGTGTGGGACACAGAGACCCAGTACTTC	.	TRBV4-1	TRBJ2-5	.
CASSLHRDSRDGYTF	TGTGCCAGCAGTTTGCACCGGGACTCTAGGGATGGCTACACCTTC	.	TRBV12-3/TRBV12-4	TRBJ1-2	.
CASSLNGPSTDTQYF	TGTGCCAGCAGCTTAAACGGGCCTAGCACAGATACGCAGTATTTT	.	TRBV7-2	TRBJ2-3	.
CASSLTRQENNEQFF	TGCGCCAGCAGCTTGACCCGACAAGAAAACAATGAGCAGTTCTTC	few	TRBV5-1	TRBJ2-1	.
CASSSGTSGRYEQYF	TGTGCCAGCAGCTCAGGGACTAGCGGGAGATACGAGCAGTACTTC	.	TRBV28	TRBJ2-7	TRBD2
CASSPYLTGTQETQYF	TGTGCCAGCTCACCTTACCTGACAGGGACACAAGAGACCCAGTACTTC	few	TRBV18	TRBJ2-5	TRBD1
CASRAGTGIFTYNEQFF	TGTGCCAGCAGGGCCGGGACAGGGATTTTCACATACAATGAGCAGTTCTTC	.	TRBV11-2	TRBJ2-1	TRBD1
CASSLPQSTDAFF	TGTGCCAGCAGCTTACCACAGTCCACTGACGCTTTCTTT	.	TRBV7-6	TRBJ1-1	.
CASSSSLASGDNEQFF	TGTGCCAGCAGTTCGTCCCTTGCTAGCGGGGACAATGAGCAGTTCTTC	.	TRBV12-3/TRBV12-4	TRBJ2-1	TRBD2
CASSQGTSGRTQETQYF	TGCGCCAGCAGCCAAGGGACTAGCGGGAGGACTCAAGAGACCCAGTACTTC	.	TRBV4-1	TRBJ2-5	TRBD2
CSADPGGQSYEQYF	TGCAGTGCTGACCCCGGGGGACAGTCTTACGAGCAGTACTTC	.	TRBV20-1	TRBJ2-7	.